This T cell receptor beta chain was found in a study of T-cell reconstitution after alpha-beta-depleted transplantation in children. Notes on the study in general: Newly generated T cells supplied most T-cell counts and diversity one year post-transplant. After transplant, high TCRbeta diversity at day 60 in some patients arose from surviving recipient T cells and thymic progenitors. Reportedly, alpha-beta T cells present about two months post-transplant originated from several hundred expanded clones of graft origin.

It was with unique molecular identifiers that the TCRbeta library was prepared. One entry per CDR3 protein results from TCRdb running MiXCR on the PCR reads. The sample has about 980,000 distinct CDR3 sequences; about 30% are singletons. The CDR3 loop spans 16 amino acids. Germline assignment: CDR1 MGHRA and CDR2 YSYEKL. J lost 3 bases, V lost 5 bases, and 8 bases had no gene match. This clonotype was found a few times. Its antigen is still unknown. The J gene is TRBJ2-7, the V gene TRBV4-1, with 12 bases fitting TRBD2. The sequencing used PBMCs, mostly from graft donor cells, collected 360 days after TCRalphabeta/CD19-depleted stem cell transplant. The clonotype was recovered from a boy under three years old who had a stem cell transplant for SCID, so the T cells may come from the graft donor. The CDR3 here is CASSVLAGGAFYEQYF. Here the CDR3 DNA reads TGCGCCAGCAGCGTACTAGCGGGGGGCGCTTTCTACGAGCAGTACTTC.